This TCR beta chain appears in the sequencing data of a study of blood T cell repertoires in COVID-19. Study as a whole: The cDNA or gDNA used as material had been derived from T cells, B-cell-depleted T cells, or PBMCs.

There are a few counts of this clone. As processed by the authors: Counts of nucleated cells, estimated from reference gene primer amplification, were obtained. TCRdb's table, derived via immunoSEQ multiplex PCR, lists solely in-frame clones and lacks some. The V and J calls and clone size were taken over from that table, and D and trimming were inferred from the DNA. The data show 60,000 or so clones, 78% seen once. The sequenced material came from peripheral blood. This sequence originates from a human donor in a cohort sampled during active COVID-19.

CDR3 nucleotides: TGTGCCAGCAGCTTTGAGCGGGAGTATTTGGACGAGCAGTACTTC. Amino acids: CASSFEREYLDEQYF. This chain uses TRBV5-4 with TRBJ2-7; TRBD2 aligns across 8 bases. CDR1 is SGHNT and CDR2 is YYREEE in the germline V gene (reference sequence). This CDR3 has 15 amino acids. V gave up 2 bases and J gave up 5 bases; unmatched junction bases: 9.